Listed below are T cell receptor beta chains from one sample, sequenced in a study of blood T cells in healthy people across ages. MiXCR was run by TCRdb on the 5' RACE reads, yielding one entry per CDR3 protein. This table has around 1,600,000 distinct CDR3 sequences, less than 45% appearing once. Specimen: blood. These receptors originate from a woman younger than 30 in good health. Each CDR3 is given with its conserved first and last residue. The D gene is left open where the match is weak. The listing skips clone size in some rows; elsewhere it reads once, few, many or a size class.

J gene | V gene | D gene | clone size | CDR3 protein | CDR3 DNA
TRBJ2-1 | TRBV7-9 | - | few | CASSQGGISLNEQFF | TGTGCCAGCAGTCAGGGGGGGATATCACTCAATGAGCAGTTCTTC
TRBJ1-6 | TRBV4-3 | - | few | CASSQVSSPNSPLHF | TGCGCCAGCAGCCAAGTCTCGAGTCCAAATTCACCCCTCCACTTT
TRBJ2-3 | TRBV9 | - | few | CASSVGSLLTDTQYF | TGTGCCAGCAGCGTAGGGTCACTACTCACAGATACGCAGTATTTT
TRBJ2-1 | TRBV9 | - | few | CASSPGGLISNEQFF | TGTGCCAGCAGCCCCGGGGGATTGATAAGCAATGAGCAGTTCTTC
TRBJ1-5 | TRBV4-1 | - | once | CASSQGWVDSNQPQHF | TGCGCCAGCAGCCAAGGCTGGGTAGATAGCAATCAGCCCCAGCATTTT
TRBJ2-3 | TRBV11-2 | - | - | CASRPLEVDTQYF | TGTGCCAGCAGACCCCTTGAGGTGGATACGCAGTATTTT
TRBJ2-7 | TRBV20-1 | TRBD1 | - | CSARSIGTGLYEQYF | TGCAGTGCTAGATCAATCGGGACAGGGTTGTACGAGCAGTACTTC
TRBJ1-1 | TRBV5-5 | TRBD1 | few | CASSTGAGNTEAFF | TGTGCCAGCAGCACAGGGGCAGGGAACACTGAAGCTTTCTTT
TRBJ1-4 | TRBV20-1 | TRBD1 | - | CSLTVLGQAQEKLFF | TGCAGCCTCACAGTACTGGGACAGGCCCAAGAAAAACTGTTTTTT
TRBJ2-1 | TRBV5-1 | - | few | CASSWGGRREQFF | TGCGCCAGCAGCTGGGGGGGCCGACGTGAGCAGTTCTTC
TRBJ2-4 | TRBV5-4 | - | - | CASSLVPSNEQYF | TGTGCCAGCAGCTTGGTCCCATCCAATGAGCAGTACTTC
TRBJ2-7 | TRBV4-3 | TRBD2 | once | CASSQDVLSGSRYEQYF | TGCGCCAGCAGCCAAGATGTGCTTAGCGGGAGTCGATACGAGCAGTACTTC
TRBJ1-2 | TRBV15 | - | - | CATSSDSYYGYTF | TGTGCCACCAGCAGCGACAGTTACTATGGCTACACCTTC
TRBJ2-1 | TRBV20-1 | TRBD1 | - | CSARSHAGTASYEQFF | TGCAGTGCTAGAAGCCACGCCGGGACAGCTTCCTACGAGCAGTTCTTC
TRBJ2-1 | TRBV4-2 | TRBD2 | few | CASSQDMAGGSLGNYNEQFF | TGTGCCAGCAGCCAAGACATGGCGGGAGGGTCCTTGGGGAATTACAATGAGCAGTTCTTC
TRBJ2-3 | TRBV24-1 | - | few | CATSDLALGDAPDTQYF | TGTGCCACCAGTGATTTGGCCCTGGGAGACGCACCCGATACGCAGTATTTT
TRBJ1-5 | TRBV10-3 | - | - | CAISESPEISGDDQPQHF | TGTGCCATCAGTGAGTCTCCGGAGATTTCAGGGGACGATCAGCCCCAGCATTTT
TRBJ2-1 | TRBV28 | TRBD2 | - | CASSPSLAGGNEQFF | TGTGCCAGCAGTCCCAGCCTAGCGGGAGGCAATGAGCAGTTCTTC
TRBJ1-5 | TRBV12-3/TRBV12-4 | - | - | CASSVTGYSNQPKHF | TGTGCCAGCAGTGTAACGGGGTATAGCAATCAGCCCAAGCATTTT
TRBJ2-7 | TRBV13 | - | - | CASSPRGANSYEQYF | TGTGCCAGCAGCCCCAGGGGGGCTAACTCCTACGAGCAGTACTTC
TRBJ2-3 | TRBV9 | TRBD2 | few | CASSVGGLAGGWDTQYF | TGTGCCAGCAGCGTAGGGGGACTAGCGGGGGGTTGGGATACGCAGTATTTT
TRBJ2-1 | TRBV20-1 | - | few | CSAPGVASSYNEQFF | TGCAGTGCACCAGGGGTTGCGAGCTCCTACAATGAGCAGTTCTTC
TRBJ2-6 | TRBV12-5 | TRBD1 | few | CASGQDRSGANVLTF | TGTGCTAGTGGTCAGGACAGGTCTGGGGCCAACGTCCTGACTTTC
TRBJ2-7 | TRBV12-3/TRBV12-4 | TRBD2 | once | CASSFWAGGSEQYF | TGTGCCAGCAGTTTCTGGGCGGGAGGGAGCGAGCAGTACTTC
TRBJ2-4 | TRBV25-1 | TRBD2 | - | CASSGVAGHPLAKNIQYF | TGTGCCAGCAGTGGGGTAGCGGGACACCCTCTAGCCAAAAACATTCAGTACTTC
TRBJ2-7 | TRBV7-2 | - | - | CASSLRPGAGEQYF | TGTGCCAGCAGCTTACGGCCAGGGGCGGGAGAGCAGTACTTC
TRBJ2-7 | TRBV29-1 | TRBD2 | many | CSGVSGSLNEQYF | TGCAGCGGTGTTAGCGGGAGTCTCAACGAGCAGTACTTC
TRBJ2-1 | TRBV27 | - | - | CASQEYGYNEQFF | TGTGCCAGCCAGGAGTACGGCTACAATGAGCAGTTCTTC
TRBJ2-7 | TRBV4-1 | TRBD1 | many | CASSLKITGAYEQYF | TGCGCCAGCAGCCTCAAGATTACAGGGGCCTACGAGCAGTACTTC
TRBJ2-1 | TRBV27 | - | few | CASSDNGGHEQFF | TGTGCCAGCAGCGATAACGGGGGCCATGAGCAGTTCTTC
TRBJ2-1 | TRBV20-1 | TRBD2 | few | CSVVLAVYNEQFF | TGCAGTGTGGTACTAGCGGTATACAATGAGCAGTTCTTC
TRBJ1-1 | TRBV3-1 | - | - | CASTHSRDHTEAFF | TGTGCCAGCACCCACAGTCGGGACCACACTGAAGCTTTCTTT
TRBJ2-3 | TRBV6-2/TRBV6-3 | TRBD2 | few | CASSRSSGNTQYF | TGTGCCAGCAGCCGAAGTAGCGGGAATACGCAGTATTTT
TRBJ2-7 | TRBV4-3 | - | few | CASSQEHGQGYYEQYF | TGCGCCAGCAGCCAAGAACACGGGCAGGGGTACTACGAGCAGTACTTC
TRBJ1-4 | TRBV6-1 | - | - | CASSDRALNEKLFF | TGTGCCAGCAGTGACAGGGCCCTTAATGAAAAACTGTTTTTT
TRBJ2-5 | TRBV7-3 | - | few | CASSLNPSWEQYF | TGTGCCAGCAGCTTAAACCCGTCGTGGGAGCAGTACTTC
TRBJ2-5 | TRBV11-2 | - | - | CASSLDRPPETQYF | TGTGCCAGCAGCTTAGACAGGCCTCCAGAGACCCAGTACTTC
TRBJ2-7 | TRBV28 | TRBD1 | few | CASSSEIGTGTYEQYF | TGTGCCAGCAGCTCTGAGATTGGGACAGGTACATACGAGCAGTACTTC
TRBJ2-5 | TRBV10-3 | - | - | CAISLRGQGTQYF | TGTGCCATCAGCCTCCGTGGCCAAGGGACCCAGTACTTC
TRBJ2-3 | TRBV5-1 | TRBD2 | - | CASSSRLTSGSTDTQYF | TGCGCCAGCAGCTCCCGATTAACTAGCGGCAGCACAGATACGCAGTATTTT
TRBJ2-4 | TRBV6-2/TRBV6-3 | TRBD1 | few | CASSKGQTLNIQYF | TGTGCCAGCAGTAAGGGACAGACCTTGAACATTCAGTACTTC
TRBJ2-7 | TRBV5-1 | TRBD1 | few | CDSSSSTGARYEQYF | TGCGACAGCAGCTCGTCGACAGGGGCGAGGTACGAGCAGTACTTC
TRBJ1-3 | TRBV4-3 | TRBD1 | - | CASSHNRGSSGNTIYF | TGCGCCAGCAGCCATAACAGGGGATCCTCTGGAAACACCATATATTTT